The 27 T cell receptor beta chains below come from one sample, sequenced in a study of T cell responses to AZD1222 COVID-19 vaccine. TCRdb's copy holds only in-frame clones and misses some; the assay was immunoSEQ multiplex PCR. The sample records roughly 140,000 clones, approximately 88% being singletons. Sequenced here: peripheral blood, sampled on day 0 of AZD1222 vaccination. These receptors all stem from an adult in good health.

This chain joins TRBV29-1 and TRBJ1-2, with unresolved D. The CDR3 sequence is 14 residues long. V was pared by 4 bases and J by 4 bases, with 16 bases between. Per the germline V gene, CDR1 is SQVTM and CDR2 is ANQGSEA. The CDR3 DNA is TGCAGCGTTGCAAGAGGCAGCAACTCCTATGGCTACACCTTC. Translating it yields CSVARGSNSYGYTF.

This clone has only a few counts. The V call is TRBV11-1, the J call TRBJ2-1; D unresolved. The germline gives CDR1 SGHAT, CDR2 FQDESV (reference sequence). This CDR3 has 12 residues. Trimming removed 0 bases at V and 7 bases at J, with 4 bases between. CDR3 in DNA: TGTGCCAGCAGCTTAGCGAGGAATGAGCAGTTCTTC. It specifies CASSLARNEQFF.

This rearrangement joins TRBV7-8 to TRBJ1-4; D is undetermined. Between the trimmed V and J ends, which lost 5 bases and 4 bases, there was a span of 17 bases. The length of the CDR3 is 16 residues. Germline CDR1 reads SGHVS; CDR2 reads FQNEAQ. CDR3 sequence reads: CASSPRPGPINEKLFF. The DNA of the CDR3 is TGTGCCAGCAGCCCGAGACCCGGTCCCATTAATGAAAAACTGTTTTTT.

The chain links TRBV5-1 to TRBJ1-5; TRBD1 is a possible D gene (5 bases). The germline CDR1 and CDR2 sequences are SGHRS and YFSETQ. Trimming stripped 4 bases from V and 2 bases from J, with 10 bases between. The CDR3 sequence is 14 residues long. CDR3 loop: CASSPLGRNQPQHF. Here the CDR3 DNA reads TGCGCCAGCAGCCCGCTGGGACGCAATCAGCCCCAGCATTTT.

This chain links TRBV29-1 with TRBJ1-1; TRBD1 might be the D (5 bases). Germline V lookup: CDR1 SQVTM, CDR2 ANQGSEA. Trimming shortened V by 7 bases and J by 11 bases, and 14 bases separated the two germline ends. The CDR3 runs 10 residues. The CDR3 coding sequence is TGCAGCGCCGGGGACCAGACGGCTTTCTTT. This gives the protein CSAGDQTAFF.

This sequence joins TRBV3-1 (or the pseudogene TRBV3-2) and TRBJ1-1, with 8 bases that match TRBD1. Trimming removed 1 base from V and 5 bases from J; junction bases left unmatched: 15. This CDR3 has 18 amino acids. CDR1 LGHDT and CDR2 YNNKEL come from the germline V gene (reference sequence). CDR3 amino acids: CASSQVSDQGAGMTEAFF. CDR3 nucleotide sequence: TGTGCCAGCAGCCAAGTGTCCGATCAGGGGGCCGGAATGACTGAAGCTTTCTTT.

The V and J genes are TRBV7-2 and TRBJ1-1; D is possibly TRBD1 (5 bases). Deletions cut 0 bases from V and 3 bases from J, with 8 bases between. The germline gives CDR1 SGHTA, CDR2 FQGNSA. This CDR3 has 14 amino acids. The CDR3 is CASSLARGDTEAFF. CDR3 in DNA: TGTGCCAGCAGCTTAGCCCGAGGGGACACTGAAGCTTTCTTT.

The rearrangement joins TRBV9 to TRBJ2-3; 10 nucleotides line up with TRBD1. Germline CDR1 is SGDLS and CDR2 is YYNGEE. Trimming removed 3 bases from V and 11 bases from J; junction bases left unmatched: 15. The CDR3 length is 16 residues. The CDR3 nucleotides read TGTGCCAGCAGCGCCCAGGACAGGGGGGCAGAAGGGGGGCAGTATTTT. Amino acids: CASSAQDRGAEGGQYF. Drawing the rest from reference TRBV9 and TRBJ2-3, the complete variable domain is DSGVTQTPKHLITATGQRVTLRCSPRSGDLSVYWYQQSLDQGLQFLIQYYNGEERAKGNILERFSAQQFPDLHSELNLSSLELGDSALYFCASSAQDRGAEGGQYFGPGTRLTVL.

The chain couples TRBV9 to TRBJ2-3; TRBD2 matches 8 bases. This CDR3 spans 15 amino acids. V lost 0 bases and J lost 4; bases outside the gene matches: 4. CDR1 is SGDLS, CDR2 YYNGEE, per germline. This CDR3 is CASSVVGGAPDTQYF. As DNA, the CDR3 is TGTGCCAGCAGCGTAGTCGGGGGGGCCCCAGATACGCAGTATTTT.

The chain recombines TRBV29-1 with TRBJ2-7, with TRBD1 identical over 7 bases. The CDR3 extends over 12 amino acids. With 1 base clipped from V and 6 bases from J, the junction kept 3 bases outside the gene matches. Germline lookup yields CDR1 SQVTM and CDR2 ANQGSEA. This chain's CDR3 is CSVEGPGGEQYF. The CDR3 DNA follows: TGCAGCGTTGAAGGGCCAGGGGGCGAGCAGTACTTC.

As to this clone: The sample carries other DNA sequences with the same CDR3. The genes are TRBV7-2 and TRBJ2-3; no clear D gene. Trimming removed 6 bases at V and 3 bases at J, with 7 bases between. Germline assignment: CDR1 SGHTA and CDR2 FQGNSA. The CDR3 spans 12 residues. Written as DNA, the CDR3 is TGTGCCAGCAGTTGGAGTACAGATACGCAGTATTTT. Translated: CASSWSTDTQYF.

V gene TRBV9 combines with J gene TRBJ1-6, with no clear D. CDR1 is SGDLS, CDR2 YYNGEE, per germline. This CDR3 region has 15 residues. V lost 5 bases and J lost 7, with 16 bases in between. The CDR3 protein is CASSAQVEGNSPLHF. The CDR3, as DNA: TGTGCCAGCAGTGCCCAGGTCGAAGGGAATTCACCCCTCCACTTT.

The chain has TRBV9 and TRBJ2-3; D might be TRBD1 (6 bases). Germline loops: CDR1 SGDLS, CDR2 YYNGEE. This CDR3 has 17 amino acids. The V gene lost 3 bases and the J gene lost 1 base, with 18 bases spanning the gap. The chain's CDR3 is CASSADLQGKGTDTQYF. For the CDR3, the DNA is TGTGCCAGCAGCGCCGACCTCCAGGGGAAGGGCACAGATACGCAGTATTTT. Together with reference TRBV9 and TRBJ2-3, the CDR3 gives the full variable domain: DSGVTQTPKHLITATGQRVTLRCSPRSGDLSVYWYQQSLDQGLQFLIQYYNGEERAKGNILERFSAQQFPDLHSELNLSSLELGDSALYFCASSADLQGKGTDTQYFGPGTRLTVL.

The rearrangement joins TRBV6-2 or TRBV6-3 to TRBJ1-6; D might be TRBD1 (6 bases). There are 14 residues in the CDR3. Between the trimmed V and J ends, which lost 4 bases and 10 bases, there was a span of 14 bases. Germline CDR1 reads MNHEY; CDR2 reads SVGEGT. CDR3 coding DNA: TGTGCCAGCAGTTCGATCAGGGGTCAATCACCCCTCCACTTT. Translation: CASSSIRGQSPLHF.

The V and J genes are TRBV6-5 and TRBJ1-6; no definite D call. The V and J ends lost 4 bases and 2 bases respectively, with 12 bases between them. Germline lookup yields CDR1 MNHEY and CDR2 SVGAGI. This CDR3 comprises 16 residues. For the CDR3, the DNA is TGTGCCAGCAGTTTGGAGTTTAGCACCTATAATTCACCCCTCCACTTT. Translating gives CASSLEFSTYNSPLHF.

The rearrangement joins TRBV19 to TRBJ2-5; D ambiguous. CDR1 is LNHDA and CDR2 is SQIVND in the germline V gene (reference sequence). CDR3 length: 12 residues. V shed 7 bases and J shed 4 bases, with 10 bases lying between them. The CDR3 loop reads CASTDPPETQYF. CDR3 DNA: TGTGCCAGTACCGACCCGCCAGAGACCCAGTACTTC.

This clone has only one observation. This chain uses TRBV2 with TRBJ1-1; D unclear. This CDR3 contains 12 residues. Trimming shortened V by 6 bases and J by 0 bases, and 5 bases separated the two germline ends. CDR1 is SNHLY and CDR2 is FYNNEI in the germline V gene. The CDR3 region has the DNA TGTGCCAGCAGGGGTTTGAACACTGAAGCTTTCTTT. Its translation: CASRGLNTEAFF.

The V and J genes are TRBV19 and TRBJ1-6; TRBD1 is a possible D gene (5 bases). V lost 6 bases and J lost 9, with 12 bases in between. Per the germline V gene, CDR1 is LNHDA and CDR2 is SQIVND (reference sequence). The CDR3 contains 13 residues. The chain's CDR3 is CASSARDLSPLHF. The DNA of the CDR3 is TGTGCCAGTAGCGCTCGGGACCTTTCACCCCTCCACTTT.

The chain uses TRBV28 and TRBJ2-2; 9 nucleotides align to TRBD2. V was clipped by 10 bases and J by 1 base; unmatched bases: 1. The germline V gene encodes CDR1 MDHEN and CDR2 SYDVKM. The CDR3 has 13 residues. DNA for the CDR3: TGTGCCACAGCGGGGGGGAACACCGGGGAGCTGTTTTTT. It translates to CATAGGNTGELFF.

J is TRBJ1-2 and V is TRBV7-2, with TRBD1 matching 9 bases. V gave up 5 bases and J gave up 12 bases; unmatched junction bases: 4. This CDR3 is 11 amino acids long. Germline values: CDR1 SGHTA, CDR2 FQGNSA. CDR3 DNA: TGTGCCAGCAGCGACAGGGGGTTGGACACCTTC. It yields the protein CASSDRGLDTF.

This clone was found once. The chain uses TRBV7-9 and TRBJ1-3; D is undetermined. The CDR3 contains 16 residues. Germline loops: CDR1 SEHNR, CDR2 FQNEAQ (reference sequence). Trimming cost V 1 base and J 0 bases, with 10 bases left between them. CDR3 sequence reads: CASSLVASHSGNTIYF. CDR3 in DNA: TGTGCCAGCAGCTTAGTAGCATCCCACTCTGGAAACACCATATATTTT.

CDR3 in amino acids: CASSQGGYGYTF. The CDR3 nucleotides read TGTGCCAGCAGTCAGGGAGGCTATGGCTACACCTTC. The rearrangement joins TRBV28 to TRBJ1-2; TRBD1 might be the D (5 bases). V lost 5 bases and J 4 bases, leaving 8 bases between the germline ends. The germline V gene has CDR1 MDHEN and CDR2 SYDVKM. The CDR3 consists of 12 residues.

The J gene is TRBJ1-1, the V gene TRBV7-8; D is ambiguous. Deletions cut 5 bases from V and 5 bases from J, with 21 bases between. This CDR3 spans 16 amino acids. In germline, CDR1 is SGHVS, CDR2 FQNEAQ. CDR3 in amino acids: CASSRTRREGMTEAFF. DNA of the CDR3: TGTGCCAGCAGCAGGACCCGACGGGAAGGCATGACTGAAGCTTTCTTT.

The V and J genes are TRBV5-1 and TRBJ1-5; D unclear. Trimming took off 5 bases at V and 6 bases at J, with 12 bases between the two ends. CDR3 length equals 13 residues. Germline V lookup: CDR1 SGHRS, CDR2 YFSETQ. DNA for the CDR3: TGCGCCAGCAGGGGTCAGCTAAGTCAGCCCCAGCATTTT. It yields the protein CASRGQLSQPQHF.

The CDR3 loop reads CASTDGGLDQGYGYTF. In DNA, the CDR3 is TGTGCCAGCACCGATGGGGGATTAGATCAGGGATATGGCTACACCTTC. V is TRBV7-2 and J is TRBJ1-2; D perhaps matches TRBD1 (5 bases). The CDR3 is made up of 16 amino acids. Trimming left V 7 bases short and J 5 bases short, with 23 bases between. Looked up from germline, CDR1 is SGHTA and CDR2 is FQGNSA.

J is TRBJ2-7 and V is TRBV2; unclear D gene. The V gene lost 6 bases and the J gene lost 4 bases, with 10 bases spanning the gap. The CDR3 totals 12 residues. CDR1 and CDR2 (germline): SNHLY, FYNNEI. The CDR3 coding sequence is TGTGCCAGCAGCGACGACACGTACGAGCAGTACTTC. This translates into CASSDDTYEQYF.

The rearrangement joins TRBV7-2 to TRBJ1-4, with D unresolved. Trimming cost V 6 bases and J 0 bases, with 8 bases left between them. Germline CDR1 reads SGHTA; CDR2 reads FQGNSA. CDR3 length: 14 amino acids. For the CDR3, the DNA is TGTGCCAGCAGTAACCGGGCAACTAATGAAAAACTGTTTTTT. Translation gives CASSNRATNEKLFF.